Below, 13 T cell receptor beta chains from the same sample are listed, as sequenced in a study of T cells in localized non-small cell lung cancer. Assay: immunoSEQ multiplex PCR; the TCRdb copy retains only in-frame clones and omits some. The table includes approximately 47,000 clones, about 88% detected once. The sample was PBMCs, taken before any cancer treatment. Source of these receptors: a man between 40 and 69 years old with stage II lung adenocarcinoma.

The CDR3 DNA reads as TGCGCCAGCAGCTCCAATGGGGGGGCGCACACTGAAGCTTTCTTT. The encoded protein is CASSSNGGAHTEAFF. The chain couples TRBV5-1 to TRBJ1-1; maybe TRBD1 (6 bases). This CDR3 is built from 15 residues. V was trimmed by 3 bases and J by 3 bases, leaving 15 bases between them. From germline, CDR1 is SGHRS and CDR2 YFSETQ.

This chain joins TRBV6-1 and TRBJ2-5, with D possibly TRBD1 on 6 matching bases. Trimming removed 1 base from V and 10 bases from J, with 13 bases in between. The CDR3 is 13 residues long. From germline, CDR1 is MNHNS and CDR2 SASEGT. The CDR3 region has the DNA TGTGCCAGCAGTGAAGTCCAGGGGTCCCTCCAGTACTTC. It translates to CASSEVQGSLQYF.

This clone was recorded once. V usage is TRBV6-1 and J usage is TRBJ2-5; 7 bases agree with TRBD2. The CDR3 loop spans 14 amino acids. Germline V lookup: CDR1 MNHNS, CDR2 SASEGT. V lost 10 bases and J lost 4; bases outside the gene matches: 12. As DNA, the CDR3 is TGTGCCACCCGATCGCGGGGGATTGGAGAGACCCAGTACTTC. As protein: CATRSRGIGETQYF.

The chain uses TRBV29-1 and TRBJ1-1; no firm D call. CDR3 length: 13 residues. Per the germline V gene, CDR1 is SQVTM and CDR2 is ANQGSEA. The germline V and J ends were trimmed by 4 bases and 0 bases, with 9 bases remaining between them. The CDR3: CSVGKPLNTEAFF. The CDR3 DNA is TGCAGCGTTGGGAAACCGTTGAACACTGAAGCTTTCTTT.

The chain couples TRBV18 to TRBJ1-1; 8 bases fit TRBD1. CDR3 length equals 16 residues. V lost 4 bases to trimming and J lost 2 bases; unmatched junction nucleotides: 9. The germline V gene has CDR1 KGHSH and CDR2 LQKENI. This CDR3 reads CASSLTPQGGNTEAFF. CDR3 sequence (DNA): TGTGCCAGCTCACTCACCCCACAGGGGGGAAACACTGAAGCTTTCTTT. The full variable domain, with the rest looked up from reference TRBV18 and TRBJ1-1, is NAGVMQNPRHLVRRRGQEARLRCSPMKGHSHVYWYRQLPEEGLKFMVYLQKENIIDESGMPKERFSAEFPKEGPSILRIQQVVRGDSAAYFCASSLTPQGGNTEAFFGQGTRLTVV.

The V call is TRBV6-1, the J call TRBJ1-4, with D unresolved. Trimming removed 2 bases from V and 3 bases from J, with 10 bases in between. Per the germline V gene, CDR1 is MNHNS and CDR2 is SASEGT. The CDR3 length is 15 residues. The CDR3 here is CASSELGSANEKLFF. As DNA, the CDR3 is TGTGCCAGCAGTGAATTAGGATCAGCTAATGAAAAACTGTTTTTT.

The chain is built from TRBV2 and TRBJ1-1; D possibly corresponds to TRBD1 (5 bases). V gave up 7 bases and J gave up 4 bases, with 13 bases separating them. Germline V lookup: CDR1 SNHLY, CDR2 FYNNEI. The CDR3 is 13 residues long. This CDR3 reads CASNVERGTEAFF. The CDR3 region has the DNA TGTGCCAGCAATGTAGAAAGGGGCACTGAAGCTTTCTTT.

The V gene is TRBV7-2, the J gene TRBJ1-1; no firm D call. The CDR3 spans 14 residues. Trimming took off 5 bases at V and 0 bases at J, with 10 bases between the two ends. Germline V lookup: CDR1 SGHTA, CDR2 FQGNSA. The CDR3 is CASSPDSMNTEAFF. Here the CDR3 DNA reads TGTGCCAGCAGCCCCGACTCAATGAACACTGAAGCTTTCTTT.

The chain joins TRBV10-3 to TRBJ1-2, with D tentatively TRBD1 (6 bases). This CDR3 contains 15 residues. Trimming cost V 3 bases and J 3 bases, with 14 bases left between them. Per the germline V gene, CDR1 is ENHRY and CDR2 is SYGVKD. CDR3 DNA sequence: TGTGCCATCAGTGACATACAGGGTTCGTACTATGGCTACACCTTC. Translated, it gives CAISDIQGSYYGYTF.

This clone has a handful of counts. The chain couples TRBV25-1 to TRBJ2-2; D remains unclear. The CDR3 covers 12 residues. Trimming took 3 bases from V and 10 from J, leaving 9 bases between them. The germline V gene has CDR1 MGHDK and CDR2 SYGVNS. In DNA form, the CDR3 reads TGTGCCAGCAGTGAGGTAGCCGAGGAGCTGTTTTTT. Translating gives CASSEVAEELFF.

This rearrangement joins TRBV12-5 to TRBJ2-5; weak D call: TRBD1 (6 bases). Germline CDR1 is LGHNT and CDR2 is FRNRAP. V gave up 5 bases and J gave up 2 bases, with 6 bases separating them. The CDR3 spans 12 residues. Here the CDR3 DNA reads TGTGCTAGTGGTAGGGGGCAAGAGACCCAGTACTTC. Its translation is CASGRGQETQYF.

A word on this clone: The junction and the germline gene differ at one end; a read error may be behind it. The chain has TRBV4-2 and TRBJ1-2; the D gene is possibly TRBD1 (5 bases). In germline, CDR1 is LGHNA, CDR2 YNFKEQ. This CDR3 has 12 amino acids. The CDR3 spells CASSQSGTALRF. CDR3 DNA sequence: TGTGCCAGCAGCCAGTCCGGGACGGCCTTGAGATTC.

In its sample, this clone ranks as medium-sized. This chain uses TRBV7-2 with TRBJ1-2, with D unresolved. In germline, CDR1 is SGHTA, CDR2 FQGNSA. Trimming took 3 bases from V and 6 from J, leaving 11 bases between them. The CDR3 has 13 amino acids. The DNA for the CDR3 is TGTGCCAGCAGCTTTGTTAGGAGGAATGGCTACACCTTC. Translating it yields CASSFVRRNGYTF.